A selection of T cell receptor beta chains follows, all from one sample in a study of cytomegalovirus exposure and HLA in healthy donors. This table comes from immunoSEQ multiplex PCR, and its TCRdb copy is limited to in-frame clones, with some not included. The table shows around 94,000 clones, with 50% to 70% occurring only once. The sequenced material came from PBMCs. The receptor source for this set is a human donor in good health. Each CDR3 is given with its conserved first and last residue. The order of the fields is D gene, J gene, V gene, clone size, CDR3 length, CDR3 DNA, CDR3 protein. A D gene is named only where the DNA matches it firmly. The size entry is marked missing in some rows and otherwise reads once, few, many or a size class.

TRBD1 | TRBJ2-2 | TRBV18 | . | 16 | TGTGCCAGCTCACCGGACAGGGGACCGAACACCGGGGAGCTGTTTTTT | CASSPDRGPNTGELFF
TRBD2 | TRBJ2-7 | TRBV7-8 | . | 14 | TGTGCCAGCAGCTTAGGGCCTAGCGGATACGAGCAGTACTTC | CASSLGPSGYEQYF
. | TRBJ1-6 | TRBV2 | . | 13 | TGTGCCAGCTGCGACAGGTGGAATTCACCCCTCCACTTT | CASCDRWNSPLHF
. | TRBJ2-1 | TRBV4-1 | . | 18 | TGCGCCAGCAGCCAAGATTGGTCGGGCAGGGGTTCAAACGGTGAGCAGTTCTTC | CASSQDWSGRGSNGEQFF
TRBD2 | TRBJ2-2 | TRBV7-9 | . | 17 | TGTGCCAGCAGGTTATCTCTAGCGGGATTGAACACCGGGGAGCTGTTTTTT | CASRLSLAGLNTGELFF
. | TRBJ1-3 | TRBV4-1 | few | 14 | TGCGCCAGCAGCCAAGCAGGGCCGGGAAACACCATATATTTT | CASSQAGPGNTIYF
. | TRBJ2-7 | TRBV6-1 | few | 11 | TGTGCCAGCAGCAACAGGGCCAAGCAGTACTTC | CASSNRAKQYF
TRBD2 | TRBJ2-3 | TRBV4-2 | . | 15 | TGTGCCAGCAGCCAACTAGCGGGAGGGGGAGATACGCAGTATTTT | CASSQLAGGGDTQYF
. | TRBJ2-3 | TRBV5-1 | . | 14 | TGCGCCAGCAGGGTAGGCCTAGGAACAGATACGCAGTATTTT | CASRVGLGTDTQYF
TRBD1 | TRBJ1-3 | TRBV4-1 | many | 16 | TGCGCCAGCAGCCAAGATAACAGGGGTAGGTTGGACACCATATATTTT | CASSQDNRGRLDTIYF
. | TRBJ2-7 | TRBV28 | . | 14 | TGTGCCAGCGAGGGAACAGCCAATCTCTACGAGCAGTACTTC | CASEGTANLYEQYF
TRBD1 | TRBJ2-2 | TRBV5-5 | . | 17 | TGTGCCAGCAGCTTGGGGGGCCGGGACAGGGCGCCCGGGGAGCTGTTTTTT | CASSLGGRDRAPGELFF
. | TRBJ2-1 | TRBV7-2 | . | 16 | TGTGCCAGCAGCTTAGAGGCGGGACCCTCCTACAATGAGCAGTTCTTC | CASSLEAGPSYNEQFF
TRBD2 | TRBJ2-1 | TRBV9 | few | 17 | TGTGCCAGCAGCCCGAGTGCTAGCGGGAGGGGGATCTATGAGCAGTTCTTC | CASSPSASGRGIYEQFF
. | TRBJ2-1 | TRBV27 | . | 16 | TGTGCCAGCAGTTTATCAGACACGCCAACCTACAATGAGCAGTTCTTC | CASSLSDTPTYNEQFF
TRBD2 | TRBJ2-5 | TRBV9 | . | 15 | TGTGCCAGCAGCGTAGGACTAGCGCTCCGGGAGACCCAGTACTTC | CASSVGLALRETQYF
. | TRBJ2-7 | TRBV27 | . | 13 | TGTGCCAGCAGTTTAACAGGTATCTACGAGCAGTACTTC | CASSLTGIYEQYF
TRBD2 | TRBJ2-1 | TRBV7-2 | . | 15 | TGTGCCAGCAGCCGAAGCGGGACTAAATACAATGAGCAGTTCTTC | CASSRSGTKYNEQFF
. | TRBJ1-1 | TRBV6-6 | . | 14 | TGTGCCAGCAGTTACTCGAGAGGGAACACTGAAGCTTTCTTT | CASSYSRGNTEAFF
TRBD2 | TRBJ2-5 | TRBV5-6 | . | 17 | TGTGCCAGCAGCTTGTCAGTGGTAGCGGGAGCCCGAGAGACCCAGTACTTC | CASSLSVVAGARETQYF
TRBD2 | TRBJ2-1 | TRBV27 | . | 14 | TGTGCCGTGTCGGGGGGATTGGAGTGGAATGAGCAGTTCTTC | CAVSGGLEWNEQFF
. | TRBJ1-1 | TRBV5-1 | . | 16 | TGCGCCAGCAGCTTGGGGGAGGGGCTCCTGAACACTGAAGCTTTCTTT | CASSLGEGLLNTEAFF
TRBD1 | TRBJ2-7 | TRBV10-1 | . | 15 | TGCGCCAGCAGTGATGACAGGGCGACCTCCTACGAGCAGTACTTC | CASSDDRATSYEQYF
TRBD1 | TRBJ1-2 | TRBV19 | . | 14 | TGTGCCAGTAGTAAAGGGGACAGTACCTCTGGCTACACCTTC | CASSKGDSTSGYTF
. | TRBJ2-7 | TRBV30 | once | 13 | TGTGCCTGGAGTGAAGGGGTGGGCTACGAGCAGTACTTC | CAWSEGVGYEQYF
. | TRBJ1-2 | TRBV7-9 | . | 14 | TGTGCCAGCGCACCCCGCGGTGGTGTATATGGCTACACCTTC | CASAPRGGVYGYTF
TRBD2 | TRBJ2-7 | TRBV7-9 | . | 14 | TGTGCCAGTGCTCGGGGGAGCGGGGGAGACGAGCAGTACTTC | CASARGSGGDEQYF
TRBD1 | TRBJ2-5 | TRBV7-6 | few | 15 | TGTGCCAGCAGCTCTAGACAGGGCCCACAAGAGACCCAGTACTTC | CASSSRQGPQETQYF
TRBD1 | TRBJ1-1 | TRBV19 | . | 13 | TGTGCCAGTAGTCCGGGACAGGGTTTTGTAGCTTTCTTT | CASSPGQGFVAFF
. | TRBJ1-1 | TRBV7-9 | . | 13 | TGTGCCAGCAGCTTAAGTTCGGGAACTGAAGCTTTCTTT | CASSLSSGTEAFF
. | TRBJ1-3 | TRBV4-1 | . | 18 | TGCGCCAGCAGCCAACCCGTCCAGGCCTCCGACTCTGGAAACACCATATATTTT | CASSQPVQASDSGNTIYF
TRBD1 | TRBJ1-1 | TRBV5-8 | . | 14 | TGTGCCAGCAGCATCAGGGGGTCCCAAACTGAAGCTTTCTTT | CASSIRGSQTEAFF
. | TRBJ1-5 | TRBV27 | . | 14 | TGTGCCAGCAGTCTAAGGGAGGAGAATCAGCCCCAGCATTTT | CASSLREENQPQHF
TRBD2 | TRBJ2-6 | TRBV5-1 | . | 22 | TGCGCCAGCAGCTCCCCACGCGGGGGGACTAGCGGGAGACTCACTGGGGCCAACGTCCTGACTTTC | CASSSPRGGTSGRLTGANVLTF
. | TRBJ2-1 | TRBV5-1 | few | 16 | TGCGCCAGCAGCTTGTGGCAGGGGGGCTCCTACAATGAGCAGTTCTTC | CASSLWQGGSYNEQFF
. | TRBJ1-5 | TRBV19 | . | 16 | TGTGCCAGTAGTCCCACGACAGGCTTTAGCAATCAGCCCCAGCATTTT | CASSPTTGFSNQPQHF
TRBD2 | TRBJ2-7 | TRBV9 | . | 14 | TGTGCCAGCAGCCGGAGCGGGAGGGCCTACGAGCAGTACTTC | CASSRSGRAYEQYF
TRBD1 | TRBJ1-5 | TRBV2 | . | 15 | TGTGCCAGCAGTACTCGGGACAGGAGCAATCAGCCCCAGCATTTT | CASSTRDRSNQPQHF
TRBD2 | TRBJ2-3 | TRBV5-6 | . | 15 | TGTGCCAGCAGTGAAGCGGGAGTGAGAACAGATACGCAGTATTTT | CASSEAGVRTDTQYF
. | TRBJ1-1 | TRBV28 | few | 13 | TGTGCCAGCAGTTCCCAGGGGCGGATCGGGTCTTTCTTT | CASSSQGRIGSFF
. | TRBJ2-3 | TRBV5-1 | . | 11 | TGCGCCAGCACAAACACAGATACGCAGTATTTT | CASTNTDTQYF
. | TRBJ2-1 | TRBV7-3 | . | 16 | TGTGCCAGCAGCTTAGCGGTCCGACAGGGAGGAAATGAGCAGTTCTTC | CASSLAVRQGGNEQFF
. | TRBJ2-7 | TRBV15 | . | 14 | TGTGCCACCAGCTCCCCCAGGGCAGCGTCCGAGCAGTACTTC | CATSSPRAASEQYF
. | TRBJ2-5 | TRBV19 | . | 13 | TGTGCCAGTAGCCCCAGTACCCAAGAGACCCAGTACTTC | CASSPSTQETQYF
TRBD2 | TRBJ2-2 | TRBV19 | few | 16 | TGTGCCAGTACTAATCTAGCGGGAGGTCTCACCGGGGAGCTGTTTTTT | CASTNLAGGLTGELFF
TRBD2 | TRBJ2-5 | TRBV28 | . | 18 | TGTGCCAGCAGACCCATAGCGGGAGGAGGGCAATCGCCGGGGACCCAGTACTTC | CASRPIAGGGQSPGTQYF